This T cell receptor beta chain was profiled in a study of blood T cell repertoires in COVID-19. Study as a whole: Acute and convalescent COVID-19 samples came from the United States, Italy and Spain. T cells, B-cell-depleted T cells, or PBMCs supplied cDNA or gDNA.

Trimming left V 5 bases short and J 4 bases short, with 10 bases between. The CDR3 contains 13 residues. Per the authors' pipeline: Amplification of reference gene primers provided the estimated nucleated cell counts. The assay was immunoSEQ multiplex PCR, and TCRdb's table has in-frame clones only and misses some. From that table come the V and J calls and clone size; the DNA was used to work out D and trimming. The sample consists of 200,000 to 300,000 clones, roughly 83% of them appearing once. The genes are TRBV12-3 or TRBV12-4 and TRBJ2-3; a possible D gene is TRBD2 (6 bases). This TCR was recovered from a woman of 80 years or more with acute or convalescent COVID-19. The sequenced sample was peripheral blood. The CDR3 DNA reads TGTGCCAGCAGTCGGGGGACGCCAGATACGCAGTATTTT. It specifies CASSRGTPDTQYF.